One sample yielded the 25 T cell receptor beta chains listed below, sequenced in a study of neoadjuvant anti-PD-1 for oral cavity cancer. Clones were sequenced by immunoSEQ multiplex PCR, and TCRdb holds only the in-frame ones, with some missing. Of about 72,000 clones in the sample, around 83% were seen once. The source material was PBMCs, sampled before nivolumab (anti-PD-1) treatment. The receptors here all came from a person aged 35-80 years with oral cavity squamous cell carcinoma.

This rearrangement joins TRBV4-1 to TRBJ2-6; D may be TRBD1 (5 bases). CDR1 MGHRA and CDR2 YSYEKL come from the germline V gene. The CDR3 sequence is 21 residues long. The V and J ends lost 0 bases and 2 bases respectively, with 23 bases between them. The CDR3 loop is CASSQDIKGDQNWAGANVLTF. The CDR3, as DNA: TGCGCCAGCAGCCAAGATATAAAAGGGGATCAAAATTGGGCTGGGGCCAACGTCCTGACTTTC.

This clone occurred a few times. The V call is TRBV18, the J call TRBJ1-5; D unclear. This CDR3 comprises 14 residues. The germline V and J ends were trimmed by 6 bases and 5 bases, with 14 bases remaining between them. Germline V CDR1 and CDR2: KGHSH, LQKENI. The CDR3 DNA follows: TGTGCCAGCTCCCTAAAGGCCGGGGATCAGCCCCAGCATTTT. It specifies CASSLKAGDQPQHF. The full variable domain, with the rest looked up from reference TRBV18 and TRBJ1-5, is NAGVMQNPRHLVRRRGQEARLRCSPMKGHSHVYWYRQLPEEGLKFMVYLQKENIIDESGMPKERFSAEFPKEGPSILRIQQVVRGDSAAYFCASSLKAGDQPQHFGDGTRLSIL.

CDR3 in DNA: TGTGCCAGCTCCCGGACAGAGCGCACTGAAGCTTTCTTT. It translates to CASSRTERTEAFF. V usage is TRBV18 and J usage is TRBJ1-1; D is perhaps TRBD1 (6 bases). Trimming pared 6 bases from V and 4 bases from J, leaving 12 bases between. The germline CDR1 and CDR2 sequences are KGHSH and LQKENI. The CDR3 has 13 amino acids.

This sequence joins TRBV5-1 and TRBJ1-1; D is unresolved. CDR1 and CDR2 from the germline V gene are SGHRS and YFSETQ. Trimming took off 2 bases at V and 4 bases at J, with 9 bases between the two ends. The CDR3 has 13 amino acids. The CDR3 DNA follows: TGCGCCAGCAGCTTCGGACGGGGCACTGAAGCTTTCTTT. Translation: CASSFGRGTEAFF.

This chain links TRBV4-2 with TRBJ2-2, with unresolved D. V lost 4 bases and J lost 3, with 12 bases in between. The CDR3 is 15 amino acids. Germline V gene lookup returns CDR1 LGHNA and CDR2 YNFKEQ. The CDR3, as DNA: TGTGCCAGCAGCCCGGACCCCCGGGACACCGGGGAGCTGTTTTTT. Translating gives CASSPDPRDTGELFF.

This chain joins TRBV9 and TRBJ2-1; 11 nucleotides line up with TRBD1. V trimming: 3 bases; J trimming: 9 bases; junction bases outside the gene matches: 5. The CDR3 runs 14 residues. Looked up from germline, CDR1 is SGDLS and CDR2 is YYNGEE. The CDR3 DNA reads TGTGCCAGCAGCGAAGGACAGGGGGCAGGTGAGCAGTTCTTC. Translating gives CASSEGQGAGEQFF.

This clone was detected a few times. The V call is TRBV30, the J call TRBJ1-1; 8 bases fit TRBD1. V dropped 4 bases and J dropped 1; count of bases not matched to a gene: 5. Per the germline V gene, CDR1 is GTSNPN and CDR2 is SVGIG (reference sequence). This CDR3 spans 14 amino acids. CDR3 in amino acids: CAWTDRGWNTEAFF. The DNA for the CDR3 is TGTGCCTGGACAGACAGGGGCTGGAACACTGAAGCTTTCTTT.

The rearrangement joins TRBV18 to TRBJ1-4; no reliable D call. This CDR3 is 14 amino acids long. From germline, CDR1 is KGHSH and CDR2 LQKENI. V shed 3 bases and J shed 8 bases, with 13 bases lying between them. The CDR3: CASSPSESLEKLFF. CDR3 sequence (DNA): TGTGCCAGCTCACCCAGTGAGAGCCTGGAAAAACTGTTTTTT.

The CDR3 DNA is TGTGCCAGCAGCCGGGGACAGGGGCGACAGCCCCAGCATTTT. The encoded protein is CASSRGQGRQPQHF. This sequence joins TRBV2 and TRBJ1-5; the match to TRBD1 covers 10 bases. The CDR3 extends over 14 amino acids. The junction had 6 bases not matched to a gene; V was cut back by 6 bases and J by 7 bases. CDR1 is SNHLY and CDR2 is FYNNEI in the germline V gene.

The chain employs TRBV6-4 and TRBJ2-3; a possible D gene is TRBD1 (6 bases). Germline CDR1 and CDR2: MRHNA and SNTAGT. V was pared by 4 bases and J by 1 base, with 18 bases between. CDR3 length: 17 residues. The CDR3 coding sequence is TGTGCCAGCAGTGCCCCCCTTACAGGGAAGGGCACAGATACGCAGTATTTT. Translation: CASSAPLTGKGTDTQYF.

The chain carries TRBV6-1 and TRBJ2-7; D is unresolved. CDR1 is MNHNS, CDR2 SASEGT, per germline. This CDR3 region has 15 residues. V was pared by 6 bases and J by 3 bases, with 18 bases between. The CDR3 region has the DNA TGTGCCAGCAGCGGATCCTTCGGGCCAGTCTACGAGCAGTACTTC. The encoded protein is CASSGSFGPVYEQYF.

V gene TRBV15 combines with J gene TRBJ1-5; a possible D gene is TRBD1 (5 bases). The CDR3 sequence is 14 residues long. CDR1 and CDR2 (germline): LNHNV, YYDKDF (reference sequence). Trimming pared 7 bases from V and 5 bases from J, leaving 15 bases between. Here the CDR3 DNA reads TGTGCCACCAACCGTGGGGGGTGGGATCAGCCCCAGCATTTT. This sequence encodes CATNRGGWDQPQHF.

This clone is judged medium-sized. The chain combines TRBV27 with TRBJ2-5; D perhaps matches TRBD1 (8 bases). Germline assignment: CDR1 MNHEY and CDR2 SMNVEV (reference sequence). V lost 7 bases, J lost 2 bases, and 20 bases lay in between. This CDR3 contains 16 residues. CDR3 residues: CASKSGGQAIQETQYF. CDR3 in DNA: TGTGCCAGCAAATCGGGGGGACAGGCCATACAAGAGACCCAGTACTTC.

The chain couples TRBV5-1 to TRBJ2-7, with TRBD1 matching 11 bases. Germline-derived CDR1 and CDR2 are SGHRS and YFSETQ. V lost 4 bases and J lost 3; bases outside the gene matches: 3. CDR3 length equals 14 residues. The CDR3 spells CASSTGTGGYEQYF. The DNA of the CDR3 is TGCGCCAGCAGCACCGGGACAGGGGGCTACGAGCAGTACTTC.

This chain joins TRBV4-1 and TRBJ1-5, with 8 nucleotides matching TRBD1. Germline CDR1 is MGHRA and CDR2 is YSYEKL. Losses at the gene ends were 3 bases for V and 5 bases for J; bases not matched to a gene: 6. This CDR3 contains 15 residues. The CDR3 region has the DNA TGCGCCAGCAGCCAGGGCCTGACAGGGGATCAGCCCCAGCATTTT. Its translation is CASSQGLTGDQPQHF.

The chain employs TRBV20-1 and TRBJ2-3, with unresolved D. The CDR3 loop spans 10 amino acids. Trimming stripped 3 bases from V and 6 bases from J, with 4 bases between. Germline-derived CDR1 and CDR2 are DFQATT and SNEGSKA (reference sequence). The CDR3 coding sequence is TGCAGTGCTAGGGGCGATACGCAGTATTTT. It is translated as CSARGDTQYF.

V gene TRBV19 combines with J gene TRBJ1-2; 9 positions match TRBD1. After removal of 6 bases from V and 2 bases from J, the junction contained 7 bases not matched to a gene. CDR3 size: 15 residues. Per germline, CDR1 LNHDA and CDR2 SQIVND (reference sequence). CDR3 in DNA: TGTGCCAGTAGCCCGGACAGGGGTGGCAACTATGGCTACACCTTC. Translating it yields CASSPDRGGNYGYTF.

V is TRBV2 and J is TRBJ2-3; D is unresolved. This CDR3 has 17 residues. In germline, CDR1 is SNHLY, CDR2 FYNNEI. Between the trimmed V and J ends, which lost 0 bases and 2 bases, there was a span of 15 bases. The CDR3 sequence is CASSEALASRHTDTQYF. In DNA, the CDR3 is TGTGCCAGCAGTGAAGCGTTGGCTAGTAGGCACACAGATACGCAGTATTTT.

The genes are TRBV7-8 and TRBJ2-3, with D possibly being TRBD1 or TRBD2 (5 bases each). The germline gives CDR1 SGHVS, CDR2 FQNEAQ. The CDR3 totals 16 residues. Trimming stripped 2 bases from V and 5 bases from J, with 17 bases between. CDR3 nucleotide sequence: TGTGCCAGCAGCTTATCCTCTGTGGGGGTGAAAGATACGCAGTATTTT. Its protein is CASSLSSVGVKDTQYF.

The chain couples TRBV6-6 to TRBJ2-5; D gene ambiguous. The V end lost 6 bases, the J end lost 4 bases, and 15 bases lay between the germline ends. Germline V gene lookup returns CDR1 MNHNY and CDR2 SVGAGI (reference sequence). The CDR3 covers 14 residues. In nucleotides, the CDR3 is TGTGCCAGCAGGCCTCTCCGAGACGTAGAGACCCAGTACTTC. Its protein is CASRPLRDVETQYF.

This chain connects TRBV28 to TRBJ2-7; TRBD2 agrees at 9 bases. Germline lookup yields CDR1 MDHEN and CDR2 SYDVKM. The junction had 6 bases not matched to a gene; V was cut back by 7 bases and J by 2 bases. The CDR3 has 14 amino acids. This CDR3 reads CASIRASGTYEQYF. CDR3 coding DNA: TGTGCCAGCATTCGGGCTAGCGGGACCTACGAGCAGTACTTC.

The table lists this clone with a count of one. CDR3 DNA: TGTGCCTGGAGTGTACCGGGGGGACGGAACACTGAAGCTTTCTTT. It yields the protein CAWSVPGGRNTEAFF. V usage is TRBV30 and J usage is TRBJ1-1, with a tentative D call TRBD1 (5 bases). Germline CDR1 is GTSNPN and CDR2 is SVGIG (reference sequence). The CDR3 runs to 15 residues. The V gene lost 0 bases and the J gene lost 1 base, with 12 bases spanning the gap.

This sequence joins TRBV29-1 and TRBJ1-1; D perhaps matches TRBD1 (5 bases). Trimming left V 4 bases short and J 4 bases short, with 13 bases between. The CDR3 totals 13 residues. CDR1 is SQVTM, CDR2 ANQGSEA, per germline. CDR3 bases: TGCAGCGTTGGGCTAGGGGTTGGCACTGAAGCTTTCTTT. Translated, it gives CSVGLGVGTEAFF.

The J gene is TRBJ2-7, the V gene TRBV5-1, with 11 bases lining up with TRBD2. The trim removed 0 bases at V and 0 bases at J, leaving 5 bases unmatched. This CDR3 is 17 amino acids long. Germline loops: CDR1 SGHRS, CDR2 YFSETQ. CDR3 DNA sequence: TGCGCCAGCAGCTTGGCCCTAGCGGGGGGTGGCTCCTACGAGCAGTACTTC. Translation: CASSLALAGGGSYEQYF.

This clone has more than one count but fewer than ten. CDR3 sequence (DNA): TGTGCCAGCAGCACCTGGAGGACAGGTTACGAGCAGTACTTC. Translation gives CASSTWRTGYEQYF. The chain combines TRBV11-2 with TRBJ2-7; 7 bases line up with TRBD1. The CDR3 has 14 residues. CDR1 and CDR2 (germline): SGHAT, FQNNGV. After removal of 5 bases from V and 4 bases from J, the junction contained 8 bases not matched to a gene. Variable domain in full (rest from reference TRBV11-2 and TRBJ2-7): EAGVAQSPRYKIIEKRQSVAFWCNPISGHATLYWYQQILGQGPKLLIQFQNNGVVDDSQLPKDRFSAERLKGVDSTLKIQPAKLEDSAVYLCASSTWRTGYEQYFGPGTRLTVT.